A selection of T cell receptor beta chains follows, all from one sample in a study of glioma-infiltrating T cells after dendritic cell vaccination. Data came from immunoSEQ multiplex PCR; TCRdb stores just in-frame clones and leaves some out. The table shows just under 85,000 clones, with roughly 90% occurring only once. This material consisted of blood, taken before dendritic cell vaccination. Source of these receptors: a human donor with glioblastoma. Both conserved end residues are part of each CDR3. The order of the fields is J gene, D gene, clone size, V gene, CDR3 protein, CDR3 DNA. D genes are given only for firm matches. Clone size is given for some rows only: seen once, a few or many times, or a class if the clone is expanded.

J: TRBJ1-3
D: TRBD1
size: once
V: TRBV11-2
CDR3: CASSLYLDRVTGNTIYF
DNA: TGTGCCAGCAGCTTGTACCTCGACAGGGTAACTGGAAACACCATATATTTT

J: TRBJ2-3
D: TRBD1
size: -
V: TRBV5-1
CDR3: CASSLGTGRTDTQYF
DNA: TGCGCCAGCAGCCTCGGGACAGGGCGAACAGATACGCAGTATTTT

J: TRBJ2-7
D: -
size: -
V: TRBV6-5
CDR3: CASSMDRDYEQYF
DNA: TGTGCCAGCAGTATGGACAGAGACTACGAGCAGTACTTC

J: TRBJ1-3
D: TRBD1
size: -
V: TRBV28
CDR3: CASSSETGPGNTIYF
DNA: TGTGCCAGCAGCTCAGAGACAGGGCCTGGAAACACCATATATTTT

J: TRBJ1-1
D: TRBD1
size: few
V: TRBV6-5
CDR3: CASSQTGLGTEAFF
DNA: TGTGCCAGCAGTCAGACAGGGCTGGGCACTGAAGCTTTCTTT

J: TRBJ2-3
D: -
size: -
V: TRBV19
CDR3: CASSMAREAQYF
DNA: TGTGCCAGTAGTATGGCCAGGGAGGCGCAGTATTTT

J: TRBJ2-1
D: -
size: -
V: TRBV9
CDR3: CASSTLEYNEQFF
DNA: TGTGCCAGCAGTACCCTAGAATACAATGAGCAGTTCTTC

J: TRBJ1-3
D: -
size: -
V: TRBV4-1
CDR3: CASSQGDWPGNTIYF
DNA: TGCGCCAGCAGCCAAGGGGACTGGCCTGGAAACACCATATATTTT

J: TRBJ2-1
D: TRBD1
size: -
V: TRBV27
CDR3: CASSHPTGGLNEQFF
DNA: TGTGCCAGCAGCCACCCGACAGGGGGCTTAAATGAGCAGTTCTTC

J: TRBJ2-7
D: -
size: -
V: TRBV6-5
CDR3: CASSIQAEQYF
DNA: TGTGCCAGCAGTATCCAGGCCGAGCAGTACTTC

J: TRBJ2-3
D: TRBD2
size: -
V: TRBV30
CDR3: CAGASGSRDTQYF
DNA: TGTGCCGGGGCTAGCGGGAGTCGAGATACGCAGTATTTT

J: TRBJ1-2
D: -
size: -
V: TRBV19
CDR3: CASSRQDAFYGYTF
DNA: TGTGCCAGTAGCAGACAAGACGCCTTCTATGGCTACACCTTC

J: TRBJ2-1
D: TRBD2
size: -
V: TRBV18
CDR3: CASSRTSGSPNEQFF
DNA: TGTGCCAGCTCACGCACTAGCGGGAGCCCCAATGAGCAGTTCTTC

J: TRBJ1-1
D: TRBD1
size: -
V: TRBV30
CDR3: CAWNRGKMNTEAFF
DNA: TGTGCCTGGAACAGGGGTAAGATGAACACTGAAGCTTTCTTT

J: TRBJ1-5
D: -
size: -
V: TRBV4-2
CDR3: CASSQTGGNQPQHF
DNA: TGTGCCAGCAGCCAGACAGGAGGAAATCAGCCCCAGCATTTT

J: TRBJ1-1
D: TRBD1
size: -
V: TRBV6-1
CDR3: CASSEYEGARAFF
DNA: TGTGCCAGCAGTGAATATGAGGGGGCGAGAGCTTTCTTT

J: TRBJ1-6
D: TRBD1
size: -
V: TRBV2
CDR3: CASSVGQGDNSPLHF
DNA: TGTGCCAGCAGTGTGGGACAGGGGGATAATTCACCCCTCCACTTT

J: TRBJ2-7
D: -
size: -
V: TRBV29-1
CDR3: CSVEGYAGSYEQYF
DNA: TGCAGCGTTGAAGGATATGCAGGGTCCTACGAGCAGTACTTC

J: TRBJ2-7
D: TRBD1
size: -
V: TRBV7-9
CDR3: CASSSRQGAHLPEQYF
DNA: TGTGCCAGCAGTTCACGACAGGGGGCCCACCTACCCGAGCAGTACTTC

J: TRBJ2-5
D: TRBD2
size: -
V: TRBV5-1
CDR3: CASSGGLAGLETQYF
DNA: TGCGCCAGCAGCGGGGGACTAGCGGGGCTAGAGACCCAGTACTTC

J: TRBJ2-3
D: -
size: few
V: TRBV11-1
CDR3: CASSTRQYTDTQYF
DNA: TGTGCCAGCAGCACCCGACAGTACACAGATACGCAGTATTTT

J: TRBJ2-2
D: -
size: -
V: TRBV9
CDR3: CASSVVQNTGELFF
DNA: TGTGCCAGCAGCGTAGTACAGAACACCGGGGAGCTGTTTTTT

J: TRBJ1-5
D: TRBD1
size: -
V: TRBV10-2
CDR3: CASSRDRDNQPQHF
DNA: TGCGCCAGCAGTCGGGACAGGGATAATCAGCCCCAGCATTTT

J: TRBJ2-5
D: TRBD1
size: -
V: TRBV28
CDR3: CASSPIRQGQETQYF
DNA: TGTGCCAGCAGTCCGATAAGACAGGGTCAAGAGACCCAGTACTTC

J: TRBJ1-2
D: -
size: -
V: TRBV30
CDR3: CAWGLHLGYTF
DNA: TGTGCCTGGGGACTGCATTTAGGCTACACCTTC

J: TRBJ1-6
D: -
size: few
V: TRBV6-6
CDR3: CASTSGGRNSPLHF
DNA: TGTGCCAGCACAAGTGGGGGCCGGAATTCACCCCTCCACTTT

J: TRBJ1-2
D: -
size: -
V: TRBV5-1
CDR3: CASRPDRTDGYTF
DNA: TGCGCCAGCAGACCAGACAGGACCGATGGCTACACCTTC